These 24 T cell receptor beta chains share one sample of origin, sequenced in a study of OX40 agonist ivuxolimab in advanced cancers. The method was immunoSEQ multiplex PCR; TCRdb's version includes in-frame clones alone and lacks a portion of them. The data hold tens of thousands of clones, with 84% observed a single time. Sequencing used CD4+ or CD8+ T cells sorted from blood, obtained in a trial of the OX40 agonist ivuxolimab. Every receptor here comes from an adult with an advanced solid tumor such as melanoma, head and neck, liver or kidney cancer.

CDR3: CASTFQAGSGNTIYF. Written as DNA, the CDR3 is TGTGCCAGCACATTCCAGGCTGGCTCTGGAAACACCATATATTTT. This rearrangement joins TRBV18 to TRBJ1-3; D is unclear. Per the germline V gene, CDR1 is KGHSH and CDR2 is LQKENI. There are 15 residues in the CDR3. The V gene lost 8 bases and the J gene lost 0 bases, with 14 bases spanning the gap.

V and J are TRBV5-1 and TRBJ1-3; D remains unclear. The germline V gene encodes CDR1 SGHRS and CDR2 YFSETQ. The CDR3 has 16 residues. V was shortened by 1 base and J by 2 bases, with 13 bases between the two germline ends. DNA for the CDR3: TGCGCCAGCAGCTTGTCGGGGTCGGGTGCTGGAAACACCATATATTTT. Its protein product is CASSLSGSGAGNTIYF. Drawing the rest from reference TRBV5-1 and TRBJ1-3, the complete variable domain is KAGVTQTPRYLIKTRGQQVTLSCSPISGHRSVSWYQQTPGQGLQFLFEYFSETQRNKGNFPGRFSGRQFSNSRSEMNVSTLELGDSALYLCASSLSGSGAGNTIYFGEGSWLTVV.

The J gene is TRBJ1-1, the V gene TRBV5-1, with D uncertain. Germline CDR1 and CDR2: SGHRS and YFSETQ. V was shortened by 2 bases and J by 0 bases, with 8 bases between the two germline ends. The CDR3 loop spans 14 amino acids. The CDR3 spells CASSFGVVNTEAFF. CDR3 in DNA: TGCGCCAGCAGCTTCGGAGTCGTGAACACTGAAGCTTTCTTT.

The chain combines TRBV27 with TRBJ1-2; 12 nucleotides align to TRBD1. CDR3 length equals 15 residues. Germline lookup yields CDR1 MNHEY and CDR2 SMNVEV (reference sequence). The V segment lost 6 bases and the J segment 7 bases; nucleotides outside the gene matches: 9. The CDR3 sequence: CASSRAGTGGIGYTF. CDR3 nucleotide sequence: TGTGCCAGCAGCCGAGCTGGGACAGGGGGCATTGGCTACACCTTC.

The chain couples TRBV15 to TRBJ2-2; weak D call: TRBD2 (6 bases). Germline V gives CDR1 LNHNV, CDR2 YYDKDF (reference sequence). CDR3 length equals 18 residues. Trimming left V 0 bases short and J 4 bases short, with 18 bases between. CDR3 DNA: TGTGCCACCAGCAGAGATAGTAATGCGGGAAGGGTCACCGGGGAGCTGTTTTTT. Protein: CATSRDSNAGRVTGELFF. Drawing the rest from reference TRBV15 and TRBJ2-2, the complete variable domain is DAMVIQNPRYQVTQFGKPVTLSCSQTLNHNVMYWYQQKSSQAPKLLFHYYDKDFNNEADTPDNFQSRRPNTSFCFLDIRSPGLGDTAMYLCATSRDSNAGRVTGELFFGEGSRLTVL.

This chain uses TRBV7-3 with TRBJ2-1; 8 positions agree with TRBD2. The V and J ends lost 3 bases and 2 bases, in that order; junction bases with no gene match: 3. This CDR3 is 15 amino acids long. Germline V gives CDR1 SGHTA, CDR2 FQGTGA. The CDR3 region is CASSFQAGAYNEQFF. The CDR3 coding sequence is TGTGCCAGCAGCTTCCAAGCGGGAGCCTACAATGAGCAGTTCTTC.

The chain has TRBV28 and TRBJ2-1, with D tentatively TRBD2 (6 bases). Between the trimmed V and J ends, which lost 3 bases and 9 bases, there was a span of 21 bases. This CDR3 has 16 amino acids. Germline-derived CDR1 and CDR2 are MDHEN and SYDVKM. The CDR3 here is CASSFRSGVPEVEQFF. DNA for the CDR3: TGTGCCAGCAGTTTTCGTAGCGGAGTTCCCGAAGTTGAGCAGTTCTTC.

The CDR3 loop is CSVQRASSYEQYF. The CDR3 DNA is TGCAGCGTTCAGCGGGCATCCTCCTACGAGCAGTACTTC. The chain carries TRBV29-1 and TRBJ2-7; D is perhaps TRBD2 (6 bases). This CDR3 has 13 residues. Germline CDR1 is SQVTM and CDR2 is ANQGSEA. The V end lost 5 bases, the J end lost 0 bases, and 11 bases lay between the germline ends.

The genes are TRBV10-3 and TRBJ1-2; no firm D call. The CDR3 has 14 amino acids. In germline, CDR1 is ENHRY, CDR2 SYGVKD. Trimming removed 3 bases from V and 4 bases from J, with 12 bases in between. The CDR3 here is CAISDSTRGYGYTF. As DNA, the CDR3 is TGTGCCATCAGTGACTCGACCCGCGGCTATGGCTACACCTTC.

The chain recombines TRBV27 with TRBJ2-3; 8 nucleotides agree with TRBD1. There are 15 residues in the CDR3. J lost 3 bases, V lost 6 bases, and 8 bases had no gene match. From germline, CDR1 is MNHEY and CDR2 SMNVEV (reference sequence). The CDR3 DNA reads TGTGCCAGCAGACAGGGGGTCGGAAAGACAGATACGCAGTATTTT. It is translated as CASRQGVGKTDTQYF.

J is TRBJ1-1 and V is TRBV19; D uncertain. The CDR3 has 14 residues. V dropped 7 bases and J dropped 1 base, with 13 bases sitting between them. Looked up from germline, CDR1 is LNHDA and CDR2 is SQIVND (reference sequence). This CDR3 reads CASKEQITNTEAFF. The CDR3 DNA reads TGTGCCAGTAAGGAGCAGATAACGAACACTGAAGCTTTCTTT.

The gene calls are TRBV21-1 and TRBJ2-7; the D call of TRBD1 is as the table states it, not checked on the DNA. TRBV21-1 is a documented pseudogene. The CDR3 sequence is 14 residues long. The CDR3 here is CASSKDSAPYEQYF. In DNA, the CDR3 is TGTGCCAGCAGCAAGGACAGCGCGCCCTACGAGCAGTACTTC.

V and J are TRBV10-3 and TRBJ2-7; TRBD1 might be the D (5 bases). Trimming pared 4 bases from V and 2 bases from J, leaving 6 bases between. The CDR3 totals 12 residues. Germline V CDR1 and CDR2: ENHRY, SYGVKD. As DNA, the CDR3 is TGTGCCATCAGTGCCAGGGCCTACGAGCAGTACTTC. Translating it yields CAISARAYEQYF.

The chain uses TRBV6-1 and TRBJ1-1; 7 nucleotides match TRBD1. The CDR3 is 14 residues long. V trimming: 2 bases; J trimming: 6 bases; junction bases outside the gene matches: 6. The germline gives CDR1 MNHNS, CDR2 SASEGT. CDR3 nucleotide sequence: TGTGCCAGCAGTGAAAGGCAGGGGGGGGCTGAAGCTTTCTTT. Residues: CASSERQGGAEAFF.

The V and J genes are TRBV2 and TRBJ1-5; 9 bases agree with TRBD1. CDR1 is SNHLY and CDR2 is FYNNEI in the germline V gene. V was clipped by 6 bases and J by 5 bases; unmatched bases: 8. This CDR3 is built from 15 residues. For the CDR3, the DNA is TGTGCCAGCAGGGGCGGACAGGGGCAACATCAGCCCCAGCATTTT. Amino acids: CASRGGQGQHQPQHF.

The CDR3 coding sequence is TGTGCCAGCAGCTTAGCATGGGGGTTCGACAATCAGCCCCAGCATTTT. This sequence encodes CASSLAWGFDNQPQHF. V and J are TRBV7-8 and TRBJ1-5; perhaps TRBD1 as D (5 bases). Germline CDR1 reads SGHVS; CDR2 reads FQNEAQ. This CDR3 is 16 amino acids long. The germline V and J ends were trimmed by 0 bases and 3 bases, with 12 bases remaining between them.

This chain joins TRBV30 and TRBJ1-1; D gene ambiguous. The germline gives CDR1 GTSNPN, CDR2 SVGIG (reference sequence). V was pared by 4 bases and J by 1 base, with 13 bases between. The CDR3 has 14 amino acids. The CDR3 reads CAWTGPHRNTEAFF. The CDR3 DNA sequence: TGTGCCTGGACCGGCCCCCACAGGAACACTGAAGCTTTCTTT.

Of note for this clone: At one end, the junction sequence differs from germline, possibly due to a read error. Distinct nucleotide sequences in the sample also encode this CDR3. The J gene is TRBJ1-2, the V gene TRBV4-2, with D possibly TRBD1 on 5 matching bases. From germline, CDR1 is LGHNA and CDR2 YNFKEQ. CDR3 length: 16 residues. CDR3 in amino acids: CASSQDGADTNYGYTF. The DNA of the CDR3 is TGTGCCAGCAGCCAAGATGGGGCAGATACTAACTATGGTTACACCTTC.

The chain employs TRBV6-6 and TRBJ2-6, with a weak D call TRBD2 (6 bases). V was shortened by 6 bases and J by 0 bases, with 9 bases between the two germline ends. CDR3 length equals 15 residues. From germline, CDR1 is MNHNY and CDR2 SVGAGI (reference sequence). CDR3 loop: CASSHGGSGANVLTF. The CDR3 region has the DNA TGTGCCAGCAGCCACGGGGGCTCTGGGGCCAACGTCCTGACTTTC.

A single count supports this clone. The genes are TRBV6-1 and TRBJ2-7, with 8 positions matching TRBD2. Germline CDR1 and CDR2: MNHNS and SASEGT. There are 18 residues in the CDR3. Unmatched junction bases numbered 14, after V lost 3 bases and J lost 1 base. The CDR3 spells CASSDAGTRGFRSYEQYF. CDR3 coding DNA: TGTGCCAGCAGTGACGCCGGGACTAGGGGTTTTCGGTCCTACGAGCAGTACTTC.

This clone was detected only once. The chain couples TRBV30 to TRBJ2-1; 9 bases agree with TRBD2. The germline gives CDR1 GTSNPN, CDR2 SVGIG (reference sequence). The junction had 17 bases not matched to a gene; V was cut back by 4 bases and J by 4 bases. This CDR3 spans 18 amino acids. The CDR3 DNA is TGTGCCTGGACCTTAAGGTTGGCGGGAGGGCCGAGTTACAATGAGCAGTTCTTC. Its translation is CAWTLRLAGGPSYNEQFF.

There are a few counts of this clone. The chain joins TRBV25-1 to TRBJ1-2; the match to TRBD1 covers 9 bases. The germline V gene has CDR1 MGHDK and CDR2 SYGVNS. J lost 4 bases, V lost 5 bases, and 17 bases had no gene match. This CDR3 comprises 18 residues. The CDR3 sequence: CASSWGDRGLSFSYGYTF. The CDR3 coding sequence is TGTGCCAGCAGTTGGGGTGACAGGGGGTTGTCTTTTAGCTATGGCTACACCTTC.

The chain recombines TRBV29-1 with TRBJ1-1, with D maybe TRBD1 (5 bases). V lost 1 base, J lost 9 bases, and 9 bases lay in between. The CDR3 has 11 amino acids. Germline V gene data show CDR1 as SQVTM and CDR2 as ANQGSEA. CDR3 region: CSVEVGVQAFF. The CDR3 DNA reads as TGCAGCGTTGAAGTGGGGGTTCAAGCTTTCTTT.

The chain couples TRBV13 to TRBJ1-2, with D possibly TRBD1 on 5 matching bases. Per germline, CDR1 PRHDT and CDR2 FYEKMQ (reference sequence). The CDR3 consists of 14 residues. The germline V and J ends were trimmed by 5 bases and 5 bases, with 15 bases remaining between them. DNA of the CDR3: TGTGCCAGCAGCCTACAGGACCCTCCTTATGGCTACACCTTC. This codes for CASSLQDPPYGYTF.